This entry describes one T cell receptor (beta chain). V was clipped by 3 bases and J by 12 bases; unmatched bases: 24. Germline loops: CDR1 SQVTM, CDR2 ANQGSEA. CDR3 size: 20 residues. This record comes from a study of blood T cell repertoires in COVID-19. The wider study: COVID-19 samples from acute and convalescent phases originated in the United States, Italy and Spain. T cells, B-cell-depleted T cells, or PBMCs supplied cDNA or gDNA.

Original processing methods: Using reference gene primer amplification, nucleated cell counts were estimated. This table comes from immunoSEQ multiplex PCR, and its TCRdb copy is limited to in-frame clones, with some not included. The DNA gave D and trimming, while V, J and clone size come from that table. Among about 240,000 clones listed, 86% were seen once. The V and J genes are TRBV29-1 and TRBJ2-1; 15 bases are shared with TRBD2. This TCR was sampled from a man aged 55 to 70 with acute or convalescent COVID-19. Sequencing used peripheral blood. The CDR3 is CSVDIPIGQGGLAGGRGQFF. CDR3 DNA sequence: TGCAGCGTTGATATACCGATCGGGCAGGGGGGACTAGCGGGAGGAAGAGGGCAGTTCTTC.